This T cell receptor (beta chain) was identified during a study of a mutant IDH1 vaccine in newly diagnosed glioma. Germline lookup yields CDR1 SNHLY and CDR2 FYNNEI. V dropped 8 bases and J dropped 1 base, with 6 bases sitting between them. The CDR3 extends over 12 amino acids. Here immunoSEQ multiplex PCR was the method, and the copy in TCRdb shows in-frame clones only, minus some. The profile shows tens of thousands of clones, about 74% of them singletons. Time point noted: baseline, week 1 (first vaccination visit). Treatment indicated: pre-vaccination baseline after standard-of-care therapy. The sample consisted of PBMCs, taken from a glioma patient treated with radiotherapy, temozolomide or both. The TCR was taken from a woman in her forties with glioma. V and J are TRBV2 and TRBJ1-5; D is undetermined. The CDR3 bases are TGTGCCAGCGGAGGCAGCAATCAGCCCCAGCATTTT. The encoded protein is CASGGSNQPQHF.